Reported below is one T cell receptor (beta chain). The data originate from a study of T cell responses to AZD1222 COVID-19 vaccine. Some clones are missing from TCRdb's copy, which holds only in-frame ones; the method was immunoSEQ multiplex PCR. The sample yields approximately 99,000 clones, nearly 90% seen once. Germline CDR1 and CDR2: KGHDR and SFDVKD. The CDR3 is 14 amino acids. V shed 8 bases and J shed 3 bases, with 14 bases lying between them. V gene TRBV24-1 combines with J gene TRBJ2-3, with D possibly matching TRBD2 (7 bases). This sequence originates from an adult in good health. The sample was peripheral blood, taken on day 0 of AZD1222 vaccination. CDR3 in amino acids: CATMGGLETDTQYF. In DNA, the CDR3 is TGTGCCACCATGGGGGGGCTGGAGACAGATACGCAGTATTTT.